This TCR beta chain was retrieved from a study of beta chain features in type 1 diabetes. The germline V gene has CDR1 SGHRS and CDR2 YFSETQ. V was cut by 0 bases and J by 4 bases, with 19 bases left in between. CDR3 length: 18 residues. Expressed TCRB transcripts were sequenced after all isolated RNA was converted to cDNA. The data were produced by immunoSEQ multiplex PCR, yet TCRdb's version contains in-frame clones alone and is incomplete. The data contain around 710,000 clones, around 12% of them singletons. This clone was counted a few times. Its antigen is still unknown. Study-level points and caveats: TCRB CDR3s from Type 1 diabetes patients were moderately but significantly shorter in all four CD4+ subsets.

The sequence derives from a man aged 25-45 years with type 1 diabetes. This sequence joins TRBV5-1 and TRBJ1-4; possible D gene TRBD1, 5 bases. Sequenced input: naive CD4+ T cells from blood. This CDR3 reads CASSLVWRGGRNNEKLFF. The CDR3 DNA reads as TGCGCCAGCAGCTTGGTATGGCGCGGGGGGAGAAATAATGAAAAACTGTTTTTT.